The 24 T cell receptor beta chains given below trace back to one sample, sequenced in a study of cytomegalovirus exposure and HLA in healthy donors. The PCR ran on 60 Vbeta and 13 Jbeta primers. Repertoires were generated with immunoSEQ multiplex PCR, while TCRdb's copy carries only in-frame clones and drops some. The data hold more than 95,000 clones, with around 64% observed a single time. The sample taken for sequencing was PBMCs. Receptors originate from a man aged 60 to 75 in good health and CMV-seronegative.

The J gene is TRBJ1-1, the V gene TRBV7-9, with 7 bases fitting TRBD1. The CDR3 contains 17 residues. CDR1 and CDR2 from the germline V gene are SEHNR and FQNEAQ (reference sequence). V gave up 4 bases and J gave up 0 bases; unmatched junction bases: 11. The CDR3 DNA sequence: TGTGCCAGCAGCTCTCTGTGGACAGGAGATATGAACACTGAAGCTTTCTTT. Protein: CASSSLWTGDMNTEAFF.

The chain carries TRBV13 and TRBJ1-1; D ambiguous. Per germline, CDR1 PRHDT and CDR2 FYEKMQ (reference sequence). Deletions cut 1 base from V and 1 base from J, with 4 bases between. There are 13 residues in the CDR3. In nucleotides, the CDR3 is TGTGCCAGCAGCTTAGACACGAACACTGAAGCTTTCTTT. Its translation: CASSLDTNTEAFF.

V usage is TRBV6-4 and J usage is TRBJ2-3; a possible D gene is TRBD1 (5 bases). The germline V gene encodes CDR1 MRHNA and CDR2 SNTAGT. V was pared by 3 bases and J by 1 base, with 11 bases between. CDR3 length equals 15 residues. CDR3 loop: CASSESVGGTDTQYF. The CDR3 bases are TGTGCCAGCAGTGAATCCGTAGGGGGCACAGATACGCAGTATTTT.

The chain links TRBV10-2 to TRBJ1-1, with a weak D call TRBD1 (5 bases). The length of the CDR3 is 13 residues. Looked up from germline, CDR1 is WSHSY and CDR2 is SAAADI. V lost 10 bases and J lost 4, with 16 bases in between. CDR3 amino acids: CATRGRAGTEAFF. The CDR3 bases are TGCGCCACTCGGGGGAGGGCCGGCACTGAAGCTTTCTTT.

The chain uses TRBV7-6 and TRBJ2-7; 8 bases are a match to TRBD2. In germline, CDR1 is SGHVS, CDR2 FNYEAQ. With 8 bases clipped from V and 6 bases from J, the junction kept 9 bases outside the gene matches. This CDR3 is 13 amino acids long. The CDR3 DNA follows: TGTGCCAGCGCGGGACTAGTGGGCCTCGAGCAGTACTTC. Amino acids: CASAGLVGLEQYF.

The gene calls are TRBV27 and TRBJ1-5, with a tentative D call TRBD1 (5 bases). This CDR3 has 16 residues. V was trimmed by 6 bases and J by 0 bases, leaving 15 bases between them. Germline V gives CDR1 MNHEY, CDR2 SMNVEV (reference sequence). The CDR3 sequence: CASRSEGHRSNQPQHF. CDR3 DNA: TGTGCCAGCAGGTCCGAAGGACATCGTAGCAATCAGCCCCAGCATTTT.

V gene TRBV27 combines with J gene TRBJ2-3; the match to TRBD1 covers 9 bases. J gave up 2 bases and V 6 bases, and 9 bases lay outside the gene matches. CDR3 length equals 16 residues. The germline V gene has CDR1 MNHEY and CDR2 SMNVEV (reference sequence). CDR3 nucleotides: TGTGCCAGCAGACGGGGGACAGGGAAATCCACAGATACGCAGTATTTT. Translating gives CASRRGTGKSTDTQYF.

The chain has TRBV6-1 and TRBJ1-1; D uncertain. The CDR3 is 11 amino acids. Looked up from germline, CDR1 is MNHNS and CDR2 is SASEGT. V was pared by 7 bases and J by 3 bases, with 6 bases between. As DNA, the CDR3 is TGTGCCAGCAAGAGTTACACTGAAGCTTTCTTT. Residues: CASKSYTEAFF.

The chain is built from TRBV7-6 and TRBJ2-1; 7 nucleotides line up with TRBD2. The CDR3 sequence is 16 residues long. Germline V gene lookup returns CDR1 SGHVS and CDR2 FNYEAQ. The ends lost 1 base at V and 0 bases at J; junction bases unmatched: 3. The chain's CDR3 is CASSLVGGSSYNEQFF. The CDR3 DNA reads TGTGCCAGCAGCTTAGTCGGCGGGAGCTCCTACAATGAGCAGTTCTTC.

The gene calls are TRBV6-6 and TRBJ2-2; 13 nucleotides match TRBD2. The germline V gene has CDR1 MNHNY and CDR2 SVGAGI (reference sequence). This CDR3 spans 16 amino acids. J lost 8 bases, V lost 5 bases, and 8 bases had no gene match. Here the CDR3 DNA reads TGTGCCAGCAGTCGGACTAGCGGGGGCTCCTTTGGGGAGCTGTTTTTT. It translates to CASSRTSGGSFGELFF.

This clone occurred a few times. V gene TRBV28 combines with J gene TRBJ2-7; 7 bases line up with TRBD1. With 2 bases clipped from V and 2 bases from J, the junction kept 6 bases outside the gene matches. The CDR3 spans 15 residues. Germline-derived CDR1 and CDR2 are MDHEN and SYDVKM. The CDR3 region is CASSLGPTGAYEQYF. For the CDR3, the DNA is TGTGCCAGCAGTTTAGGCCCAACAGGGGCCTACGAGCAGTACTTC.

The chain carries TRBV29-1 and TRBJ2-5; TRBD2 might be the D (7 bases). V lost 4 bases and J lost 5, with 20 bases in between. CDR3 length equals 15 residues. Germline V gives CDR1 SQVTM, CDR2 ANQGSEA. CDR3 protein: CSVVRGGALGETQYF. The CDR3 coding sequence is TGCAGCGTTGTAAGAGGGGGGGCCCTGGGTGAGACCCAGTACTTC. Full variable domain (rest looked up from reference TRBV29-1 and TRBJ2-5): SAVISQKPSRDICQRGTSLTIQCQVDSQVTMMFWYRQQPGQSLTLIATANQGSEATYESGFVIDKFPISRPNLTFSTLTVSNMSPEDSSIYLCSVVRGGALGETQYFGPGTRLLVL.

The chain has TRBV5-1 and TRBJ2-7; 9 bases match TRBD1. CDR1 is SGHRS and CDR2 is YFSETQ in the germline V gene. With V trimmed by 5 bases and J by 2 bases, 8 bases remained unmatched. The CDR3 spans 15 residues. For the CDR3, the DNA is TGCGCCAGCAGTCCCGGGACAGGGAACACCTACGAGCAGTACTTC. This sequence encodes CASSPGTGNTYEQYF.

The genes are TRBV5-6 and TRBJ2-7; the match to TRBD2 covers 10 bases. Germline V gene lookup returns CDR1 SGHDT and CDR2 YYEEEE. Trimming removed 4 bases from V and 4 bases from J; junction bases left unmatched: 8. This CDR3 contains 15 residues. In DNA, the CDR3 is TGTGCCAGCAGCGCCCCCGGGACTAGCGTATACGAGCAGTACTTC. Translated, it gives CASSAPGTSVYEQYF.

The table lists this clone with a few counts. V and J are TRBV29-1 and TRBJ2-1; the D gene is possibly TRBD2 (7 bases). Germline values: CDR1 SQVTM, CDR2 ANQGSEA. V was cut by 3 bases and J by 8 bases, with 17 bases left in between. The length of the CDR3 is 14 residues. CDR3 DNA: TGCAGCGTTGAGGGGGGGCGCGGTAAGGATGAGCAGTTCTTC. It translates to CSVEGGRGKDEQFF.

The chain's CDR3 is CSVGTGTGGSGANVLTF. In nucleotides, the CDR3 is TGCAGCGTCGGTACCGGGACAGGGGGTTCTGGGGCCAACGTCCTGACTTTC. This chain uses TRBV29-1 with TRBJ2-6; TRBD1 aligns across 11 bases. The CDR3 loop spans 17 amino acids. CDR1 is SQVTM and CDR2 is ANQGSEA in the germline V gene. Trimming took 6 bases from V and 1 from J; bases not matched to a gene: 8.

J is TRBJ1-3 and V is TRBV5-1; D is ambiguous. From germline, CDR1 is SGHRS and CDR2 YFSETQ. Trimming removed 0 bases at V and 0 bases at J, with 10 bases between. The CDR3 is 16 residues long. CDR3 bases: TGCGCCAGCAGCTTGGGACTTATGCACTCTGGAAACACCATATATTTT. Translated: CASSLGLMHSGNTIYF.

V usage is TRBV19 and J usage is TRBJ2-2; 10 bases align to TRBD2. Germline CDR1 and CDR2: LNHDA and SQIVND (reference sequence). The CDR3 runs to 16 residues. V gave up 1 base and J gave up 4 bases; unmatched junction bases: 3. Here the CDR3 DNA reads TGTGCCAGTAGTATAGTTAGCGGGGGGCCCACCGGGGAGCTGTTTTTT. This translates into CASSIVSGGPTGELFF.

This chain connects TRBV28 to TRBJ1-4; D not certain. Germline CDR1 reads MDHEN; CDR2 reads SYDVKM. Trimming left V 7 bases short and J 5 bases short, with 8 bases between. This CDR3 comprises 12 residues. CDR3 region: CASNPGNEKLFF. For the CDR3, the DNA is TGTGCCAGCAACCCCGGGAATGAAAAACTGTTTTTT.

The CDR3 coding sequence is TGTGCCAGCAGCTTCTCTAGCGGGAGGGCAGATACGCAGTATTTT. Protein: CASSFSSGRADTQYF. This rearrangement joins TRBV5-4 to TRBJ2-3; 12 bases are a match to TRBD2. Germline CDR1 is SGHNT and CDR2 is YYREEE (reference sequence). V lost 2 bases, J lost 4 bases, and 2 bases stayed unmatched. CDR3 length: 15 amino acids.

V usage is TRBV6-5 and J usage is TRBJ1-5, with TRBD1 identical over 10 bases. The CDR3 covers 14 residues. Germline CDR1 reads MNHEY; CDR2 reads SVGAGI. Unmatched junction bases numbered 4, after V lost 6 bases and J lost 5 bases. The CDR3 DNA sequence: TGTGCCAGCAGGAGGACAGGGGGATATCAGCCCCAGCATTTT. It codes for CASRRTGGYQPQHF.

This clone has ten or more counts. The chain joins TRBV11-2 to TRBJ2-1, with 9 bases matching TRBD1. The CDR3 length is 16 residues. Germline V gene lookup returns CDR1 SGHAT and CDR2 FQNNGV. Trimming at V came to 2 bases and at J to 7 bases, leaving 9 bases not matched to a gene. The chain's CDR3 is CASSLTGGVGGNEQFF. Here the CDR3 DNA reads TGTGCCAGCAGCTTAACAGGGGGCGTCGGGGGAAATGAGCAGTTCTTC.

The CDR3 DNA is TGTGCCAGTACCCAGCAGGGGGCGGGCACAGATACGCAGTATTTT. Its protein is CASTQQGAGTDTQYF. The rearrangement links TRBV19 to TRBJ2-3, with 8 bases fitting TRBD1. The CDR3 has 15 residues. J lost 1 base, V lost 7 bases, and 7 bases had no gene match. Germline assignment: CDR1 LNHDA and CDR2 SQIVND (reference sequence).

The V gene is TRBV28, the J gene TRBJ2-7; D may be TRBD1 (6 bases). Deletions cut 7 bases from V and 4 bases from J, with 8 bases between. Germline CDR1 MDHEN, CDR2 SYDVKM. The CDR3 consists of 11 residues. In DNA form, the CDR3 reads TGTGCCAGCACCAGGGGTTACGAGCAGTACTTC. Its protein product is CASTRGYEQYF.